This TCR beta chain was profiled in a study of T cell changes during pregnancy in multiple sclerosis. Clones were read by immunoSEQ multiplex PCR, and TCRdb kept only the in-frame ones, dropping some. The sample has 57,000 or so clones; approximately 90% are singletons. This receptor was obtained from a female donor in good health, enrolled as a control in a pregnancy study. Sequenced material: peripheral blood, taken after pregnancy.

In nucleotides, the CDR3 is TGTGCCAGCTCACCACCCCTGACAGGGAACTCCTATGGCTACACCTTC. This translates into CASSPPLTGNSYGYTF. The chain carries TRBV18 and TRBJ1-2, with 7 bases fitting TRBD1. V trimming: 0 bases; J trimming: 4 bases; junction bases outside the gene matches: 8. Germline CDR1 reads KGHSH; CDR2 reads LQKENI. This CDR3 region has 16 residues.